Each of the 23 T cell receptor beta chains below was sequenced from the same sample in a study of T cells in localized non-small cell lung cancer. TCRdb's copy holds only in-frame clones and misses some; the assay was immunoSEQ multiplex PCR. The sample lists tens of thousands of clones; about nine tenths were seen once. The sample consisted of peripheral blood, taken before any cancer treatment. Receptor source: a woman aged 35 to 70 with stage I lung adenocarcinoma.

This clone was observed a handful of times. The chain joins TRBV19 to TRBJ1-1; TRBD1 matches at 8 bases. V shed 5 bases, J shed 1 base, and the junction held 6 bases outside the gene matches. The CDR3 is 15 amino acids. Germline V gene data show CDR1 as LNHDA and CDR2 as SQIVND (reference sequence). CDR3 nucleotide sequence: TGTGCCAGTAGTGGGAGGACAGGGCGGAACACTGAAGCTTTCTTT. This gives the protein CASSGRTGRNTEAFF. The whole variable domain, filled in from reference TRBV19 and TRBJ1-1, reads DGGITQSPKYLFRKEGQNVTLSCEQNLNHDAMYWYRQDPGQGLRLIYYSQIVNDFQKGDIAEGYSVSREKKESFPLTVTSAQKNPTAFYLCASSGRTGRNTEAFFGQGTRLTVV.

V is TRBV15 and J is TRBJ1-1; D is perhaps TRBD1 (6 bases). Trimming pared 0 bases from V and 0 bases from J, leaving 17 bases between. Germline lookup yields CDR1 LNHNV and CDR2 YYDKDF (reference sequence). This CDR3 comprises 18 residues. The CDR3: CATSRDGGRAIMNTEAFF. In DNA form, the CDR3 reads TGTGCCACCAGCAGAGATGGGGGCAGGGCAATAATGAACACTGAAGCTTTCTTT.

The chain uses TRBV5-1 and TRBJ2-1; 8 bases fit TRBD2. The trim removed 0 bases at V and 0 bases at J, leaving 11 bases unmatched. The CDR3 runs 19 residues. The germline V gene encodes CDR1 SGHRS and CDR2 YFSETQ. The CDR3 region is CASSLDRASGQISYNEQFF. CDR3 in DNA: TGCGCCAGCAGCTTGGATAGGGCTAGCGGGCAAATCTCCTACAATGAGCAGTTCTTC.

J is TRBJ1-1 and V is TRBV5-1, with a possible D match to TRBD1 (5 bases). The length of the CDR3 is 16 residues. The V end was cut by 4 bases, the J end by 2 bases, with 18 bases between. Germline CDR1 reads SGHRS; CDR2 reads YFSETQ. CDR3 loop: CASSLHAGKTNTEAFF. The DNA of the CDR3 is TGCGCCAGCAGCCTTCATGCAGGGAAAACCAACACTGAAGCTTTCTTT.

This chain uses TRBV27 with TRBJ2-3; 8 bases match TRBD2. CDR3 size: 18 residues. The germline CDR1 and CDR2 sequences are MNHEY and SMNVEV (reference sequence). The ends lost 2 bases at V and 0 bases at J; junction bases unmatched: 10. CDR3 coding DNA: TGTGCCAGCAGTTTAAAGGGGCCAAGACTAGCGAGCACAGATACGCAGTATTTT. Its translation is CASSLKGPRLASTDTQYF.

The V call is TRBV2, the J call TRBJ2-5; D ambiguous. The DNA matches TRBJ2-7 better at its end, which makes the J call doubtful. Germline CDR1 and CDR2: SNHLY and FYNNEI. There are 15 residues in the CDR3. The CDR3 region is CASSGVGYPSGEQYF. The CDR3 region has the DNA TGTGCCAGCAGTGGAGTTGGATACCCCTCGGGCGAGCAGTACTTC.

CDR3 amino acids: CASSLDSGGANTGELFF. The CDR3 DNA reads as TGTGCCAGCAGCTTAGACAGCGGGGGGGCGAACACCGGGGAGCTGTTTTTT. The chain uses TRBV7-9 and TRBJ2-2; TRBD2 aligns across 10 bases. CDR3 length: 17 amino acids. Looked up from germline, CDR1 is SEHNR and CDR2 is FQNEAQ (reference sequence). With 1 base clipped from V and 0 bases from J, the junction kept 2 bases outside the gene matches.

Details on this clone: Other DNA sequences within the sample encode an identical CDR3. The chain combines TRBV7-2 with TRBJ1-5; D uncertain. CDR1 is SGHTA and CDR2 is FQGNSA in the germline V gene. This CDR3 spans 14 amino acids. Trimming cost V 4 bases and J 7 bases, with 14 bases left between them. The CDR3 DNA follows: TGTGCCAGCAGCTCCGTCTTGGGCGGGCAGCCCCAGCATTTT. This codes for CASSSVLGGQPQHF.

J is TRBJ1-3 and V is TRBV14; D is perhaps TRBD1 (5 bases). This CDR3 has 14 amino acids. The V end was cut by 1 base, the J end by 2 bases, with 6 bases between. Germline V lookup: CDR1 SGHDN, CDR2 FVKESK. The CDR3 protein is CASSQATAGNTIYF. The CDR3 coding sequence is TGTGCCAGCAGCCAAGCGACAGCTGGAAACACCATATATTTT.

CDR3 in amino acids: CASSSSGGSSYEQYF. The CDR3 DNA follows: TGTGCCAGCAGCTCCAGTGGCGGAAGCTCCTACGAGCAGTACTTC. V gene TRBV7-9 combines with J gene TRBJ2-7; D remains unclear. The length of the CDR3 is 15 residues. V was pared by 4 bases and J by 0 bases, with 13 bases between. CDR1 and CDR2 (germline): SEHNR, FQNEAQ (reference sequence).

This clone was seen only once. V and J are TRBV11-2 and TRBJ1-6, with unresolved D. V dropped 4 bases and J dropped 0 bases, with 13 bases sitting between them. CDR3 size: 17 residues. Looked up from germline, CDR1 is SGHAT and CDR2 is FQNNGV. The CDR3 is CASSSPPGSSYNSPLHF. CDR3 coding DNA: TGTGCCAGCAGCTCTCCCCCCGGGAGCTCCTATAATTCACCCCTCCACTTT.

The rearrangement links TRBV15 to TRBJ2-1; D is ambiguous. This CDR3 spans 17 amino acids. The V gene lost 3 bases and the J gene lost 0 bases, with 15 bases spanning the gap. From germline, CDR1 is LNHNV and CDR2 YYDKDF (reference sequence). The DNA for the CDR3 is TGTGCCACCAGCAGGTCAGCGTTGCGGAGCTCCTACAATGAGCAGTTCTTC. Its translation is CATSRSALRSSYNEQFF.

V and J are TRBV15 and TRBJ2-3; weak D call: TRBD1 (6 bases). Germline CDR1 is LNHNV and CDR2 is YYDKDF (reference sequence). The V and J ends lost 1 base and 9 bases respectively, with 14 bases between them. The CDR3 covers 14 residues. Here the CDR3 reads CATSRGFKGDTQYF. In nucleotides, the CDR3 is TGTGCCACCAGCAGAGGGTTCAAGGGGGACACGCAGTATTTT.

Of note for this clone: Other DNA sequences in the sample encode the same CDR3. This sequence joins TRBV5-4 and TRBJ2-5, with D uncertain. V was trimmed by 0 bases and J by 0 bases, leaving 6 bases between them. This CDR3 contains 14 residues. Germline CDR1 reads SGHNT; CDR2 reads YYREEE (reference sequence). CDR3 loop: CASSLVGYQETQYF. The CDR3 DNA reads TGTGCCAGCAGCTTGGTAGGGTACCAAGAGACCCAGTACTTC.

J is TRBJ2-7 and V is TRBV2; tentatively, D is TRBD1 or TRBD2 (5 bases each). This CDR3 contains 15 residues. The V and J ends lost 3 bases and 7 bases respectively, with 19 bases between them. CDR1 and CDR2 (germline): SNHLY, FYNNEI. CDR3 sequence reads: CASSEWGPIEGEQYF. CDR3 nucleotides: TGTGCCAGCAGTGAGTGGGGCCCCATCGAGGGGGAGCAGTACTTC.

The chain recombines TRBV6-5 with TRBJ2-5; D not certain. The CDR3 spans 12 residues. Looked up from germline, CDR1 is MNHEY and CDR2 is SVGAGI. Trimming shortened V by 8 bases and J by 0 bases, and 7 bases separated the two germline ends. The CDR3 loop reads CASSQYQETQYF. The CDR3 DNA sequence: TGTGCCAGCTCGCAGTACCAAGAGACCCAGTACTTC.

This chain connects TRBV4-3 to TRBJ2-5; 7 nucleotides line up with TRBD2. Germline CDR1 is LGHNA and CDR2 is YSLEER. With V trimmed by 3 bases and J by 1 base, 8 bases remained unmatched. The CDR3 spans 16 residues. The CDR3 sequence is CASSQNGASGQETQYF. Here the CDR3 DNA reads TGCGCCAGCAGCCAGAATGGGGCTAGCGGCCAAGAGACCCAGTACTTC.

V gene TRBV2 combines with J gene TRBJ1-2; TRBD1 matches at 7 bases. V dropped 6 bases and J dropped 8; count of bases not matched to a gene: 15. The CDR3 is 15 residues long. The germline V gene encodes CDR1 SNHLY and CDR2 FYNNEI. Here the CDR3 reads CASSTGQASQGGYTF. The CDR3 region has the DNA TGTGCCAGCAGCACTGGACAGGCCTCACAAGGAGGCTACACCTTC. The full variable domain, completed using reference TRBV2 and TRBJ1-2, is EPEVTQTPSHQVTQMGQEVILRCVPISNHLYFYWYRQILGQKVEFLVSFYNNEISEKSEIFDDQFSVERPDGSNFTLKIRSTKLEDSAMYFCASSTGQASQGGYTFGSGTRLTVV.

The chain links TRBV5-6 to TRBJ1-1, with TRBD1 as a possible D gene (5 bases). This CDR3 spans 15 amino acids. Between the trimmed V and J ends, which lost 4 bases and 4 bases, there was a span of 17 bases. CDR1 and CDR2 from the germline V gene are SGHDT and YYEEEE. Written as DNA, the CDR3 is TGTGCCAGCAGCCCCGGGGCAGGACTGAGCACTGAAGCTTTCTTT. This encodes CASSPGAGLSTEAFF.

The chain couples TRBV29-1 to TRBJ1-1; the D gene is possibly TRBD1 (5 bases). CDR1 SQVTM and CDR2 ANQGSEA come from the germline V gene. V dropped 7 bases and J dropped 2 bases, with 11 bases sitting between them. The CDR3 is 12 residues long. Written as DNA, the CDR3 is TGCAGCGCACTTGGACAAAACACTGAAGCTTTCTTT. It codes for CSALGQNTEAFF.

This clone was seen more than once but under ten times. CDR3 protein: CASSYSAGYEQYF. The CDR3 DNA is TGTGCCAGCAGCTATTCGGCGGGGTACGAGCAGTACTTC. The chain carries TRBV13 and TRBJ2-7; a possible D gene is TRBD2 (6 bases). Germline loops: CDR1 PRHDT, CDR2 FYEKMQ (reference sequence). V gave up 4 bases and J gave up 4 bases, with 11 bases separating them. The CDR3 is 13 residues long. Drawing the rest from reference TRBV13 and TRBJ2-7, the complete variable domain is AAGVIQSPRHLIKEKRETATLKCYPIPRHDTVYWYQQGPGQDPQFLISFYEKMQSDKGSIPDRFSAQQFSDYHSELNMSSLELGDSALYFCASSYSAGYEQYFGPGTRLTVT.

The chain recombines TRBV13 with TRBJ2-1; possibly TRBD1 for D (7 bases). V gave up 5 bases and J gave up 6 bases, with 17 bases separating them. The germline CDR1 and CDR2 sequences are PRHDT and FYEKMQ (reference sequence). The CDR3 sequence is 15 residues long. The CDR3 DNA reads as TGTGCCAGCAGCATACAGGGGTTGGGGGGCAATGAGCAGTTCTTC. Translation gives CASSIQGLGGNEQFF.

The rearrangement joins TRBV7-3 to TRBJ1-1, with TRBD1 identical over 9 bases. The CDR3 extends over 14 amino acids. CDR1 and CDR2 from the germline V gene are SGHTA and FQGTGA. Trimming cost V 5 bases and J 5 bases; bases outside gene matches: 6. CDR3 nucleotides: TGTGCCAGCAGCCCACAGGGGGCCCGAACTGAAGCTTTCTTT. This translates into CASSPQGARTEAFF.